The present T cell receptor (beta chain) was sequenced within a study of T cell changes during pregnancy in multiple sclerosis. Assay: immunoSEQ multiplex PCR; the TCRdb copy retains only in-frame clones and omits some. The sample consists of more than 65,000 clones, roughly nine tenths of them appearing once. V was pared by 8 bases and J by 0 bases, with 4 bases of the junction left unmatched. Germline lookup yields CDR1 MNHNY and CDR2 SVGAGI (reference sequence). The CDR3 contains 13 residues. The chain employs TRBV6-6 and TRBJ2-7; 7 bases agree with TRBD1. The sequence derives from a female donor with multiple sclerosis, enrolled in a pregnancy study. The sequencing here drew on CD4+ T cells from peripheral blood mononuclear cells, taken before pregnancy. Here the CDR3 reads CASGGQPSYEQYF. DNA of the CDR3: TGTGCCAGCGGGGGACAGCCCTCCTACGAGCAGTACTTC.